The T cell receptor beta chain under discussion was sequenced for a study of a mutant IDH1 vaccine in newly diagnosed glioma. The wider study: Eight vaccine injections were given to patients in weeks 1, 3, 5, 7, 11, 15, 19 and 23. Vaccines were begun 4-6 weeks after radiotherapy alone, or with temozolomide cycles. Former treatment meant radiotherapy, temozolomide, or both; the majority had gotten both.

Notes on the study in general: Immune responses arising from the vaccine appeared in more than 80% of patients.

The CDR3 consists of 16 residues. V was clipped by 0 bases and J by 9 bases; unmatched bases: 12. Germline V gene sequence: CDR1 SGHRS, CDR2 YFSETQ. Produced via immunoSEQ multiplex PCR; TCRdb's table is partial and in-frame only. Among about 38,000 clones, roughly 74% were seen once, and the ten largest hold more than 5.5%. With regard to this clone: Its specificity is unknown.

Time point here: week 5, during vaccination. All doses held 300 ug of mutant IDH1 20-mer peptide, with topical imiquimod. The chain joins TRBV5-1 to TRBJ2-1, with 7 positions matching TRBD1. The input for sequencing was PBMCs, taken from a glioma patient whose treatment included an IDH1 peptide vaccine. The source is a man aged 40-50 years with glioma. CDR3 DNA sequence: TGCGCCAGCAGCTTGGAGTCGTCAGGGACAGCCACTGAGCAGTTCTTC. Translated, it gives CASSLESSGTATEQFF. Together with reference TRBV5-1 and TRBJ2-1, the CDR3 gives the full variable domain: KAGVTQTPRYLIKTRGQQVTLSCSPISGHRSVSWYQQTPGQGLQFLFEYFSETQRNKGNFPGRFSGRQFSNSRSEMNVSTLELGDSALYLCASSLESSGTATEQFFGPGTRLTVL.